This T cell receptor (beta chain) was sequenced during a study of blood T cell repertoires in COVID-19. In Seattle, patients joined the study during active infection and were tracked longitudinally. Unmatched junction bases numbered 2, after V lost 4 bases and J lost 3 bases. This CDR3 has 14 amino acids. The germline V gene has CDR1 SEHNR and CDR2 FQNEAQ (reference sequence). Original processing notes: Reference gene primer amplification in the assay estimated nucleated cell counts. Produced via immunoSEQ multiplex PCR; TCRdb's table is partial and in-frame only. D and trimming come from the DNA, and the V and J calls and clone size come from that table. The data hold around 60,000 clones, with about four fifths observed a single time.

The clonotype comes from a man aged 25-40 years with COVID-19, enrolled during active disease. V and J are TRBV7-9 and TRBJ2-3, with 9 bases that match TRBD1. The material sequenced was peripheral blood. CDR3 sequence: CASSSGQGTDTQYF. In DNA, the CDR3 is TGTGCCAGCAGCTCCGGACAGGGGACAGATACGCAGTATTTT.